This T cell receptor beta chain derives from a study of T cell responses to AZD1222 COVID-19 vaccine. Study-level results: Among the donors, most were white British and more were female, and clonal diversity was possibly underestimated. Spike-specific TCR breadth rose after two AZD1222 doses, and depth rose as well. Seropositive at baseline were only a handful of AZD1222 recipients. Without day 14 samples, only post-peak T cell repertoires were studied.

Of note for this clone: Its specificity is unknown. The sample holds other DNA sequences that translate to the same CDR3.

Method: immunoSEQ multiplex PCR; TCRdb's copy keeps in-frame clones and lacks some. The sample carries 100,000 to 150,000 clones, roughly 90% recorded once. The CDR3 has 16 amino acids. The V and J ends lost 4 bases and 4 bases, in that order; junction bases with no gene match: 5. Germline V lookup: CDR1 KGHDR, CDR2 SFDVKD. The chain joins TRBV24-1 to TRBJ2-7; the match to TRBD2 covers 14 bases. The sequences come from peripheral blood, collected on day 0 of AZD1222 vaccination. This TCR derives from an adult in good health. CDR3 DNA: TGTGCCACCAGTGACCTAGGGACTAGCGGGAGTTACGAGCAGTACTTC. This translates into CATSDLGTSGSYEQYF.